This T cell receptor beta chain was recorded in a study of shared clonotypes between healthy human individuals. Study background: Three plates were used per donor for CD4 naive, three for CD4 memory, two for CD8 naive and one for CD8 memory.

The donors, healthy adults who were HIV-negative, had experienced no recent acute infections or vaccinations. On this clone: Its antigen is still unknown.

CDR1 is LNHDA, CDR2 SQIVND, per germline (reference sequence). V lost 6 bases and J 2 bases, leaving 10 bases between the germline ends. The CDR3 runs to 14 residues. Clones were sequenced by immunoSEQ multiplex PCR, and TCRdb holds only the in-frame ones, with some missing. The sample holds some 680,000 clones, about three quarters seen once. Study outcomes and limitations: Genetic and exposure-history diversity was limited by the small donor number.

The receptor comes from a woman in her twenties or thirties in good health. This chain uses TRBV19 with TRBJ2-2, with D unclear. Material: memory CD4+ T cells sorted from blood. The sample's subset: CD45RA-negative fraction. The CDR3 here is CASRPRPNTGELFF. CDR3 in DNA: TGTGCCAGTAGACCGCGGCCAAACACCGGGGAGCTGTTTTTT.